Detailed here is one T cell receptor beta chain. Its antigen is unidentified. The sorted Tregs were CD4+CD25+CD127-/low cells. Germline V gives CDR1 KGHDR, CDR2 SFDVKD. Unmatched junction bases numbered 5, after V lost 7 bases and J lost 3 bases. The CDR3 is 15 amino acids. Findings of the study overall: Tumor Tregs overlapped most with tumor, then blood, naive CD4+ cells. Whole repertoires were not studied in the larger cohort, only one V-J beta rearrangement. The TCR gene usage of tumor memory CD4+ T cells clustered together with blood and lymph node memory CD4+ cells and with lymph node naive CD4+ cells.

Constant-region reverse primers amplified full-length variable regions, followed by semi-nested Nested Universal Primer A PCR. One entry per CDR3 protein results from TCRdb running MiXCR on the 5' RACE reads. The sample has approximately 50,000 distinct CDR3 sequences, about a fifth seen once; the top ten hold 2.5% to 4%. The source of this sequence is a female donor with breast cancer. The specimen was tumor-infiltrating Tregs sorted from the breast tumor. This sequence joins TRBV24-1 and TRBJ2-1; 10 bases line up with TRBD2. The DNA for the CDR3 is TGTGCCACCAGCTCCGGGACTAGCGTCTACAATGAGCAGTTCTTC. It codes for CATSSGTSVYNEQFF.